This TCR beta chain was found in a study of T-cell reconstitution after alpha-beta-depleted transplantation in children (dated by TCRdb to about 2016). Background on the whole study: Using TCR repertoire profiling, the study followed T-cell immune reconstitution in a quantitative way in children after TCRalphabeta/CD19-depleted allogeneic hematopoietic cell transplantation.

This clonotype was observed many times. This receptor's antigen is unknown. Per-nucleotide qualities are absent, and no much larger clonotype sits a single base away. The library came from PCR. The sequencer was an Illumina HiSeq 2500. TCR library preparation used molecular barcoding, with unique molecular identifiers applied to normalize quantification of the TCRbeta repertoire. TCRdb reanalyzed the raw reads on its own, using fastp at Q25 for trimming and MiXCR for clone calling, and kept in-frame beta chains. Identical CDR3 proteins give one entry, which carries the most common genes and DNA. This sample is represented by 200,000 to 250,000 distinct CDR3 sequences; approximately 10% of them were singletons. The top ten hold roughly 28% of the sample. The germline V gene encodes CDR1 MNHNS and CDR2 SASEGT. There are 15 amino acids in the CDR3, from cysteine to phenylalanine inclusive. Solely the CDR3 DNA is kept, with 45 bases framed from the first base. V was cut back by 2 bases and J by 4 bases, leaving a gap of 14 bases between them.

The treatment or condition tag for this specimen amounts to: allogeneic hematopoietic cell transplantation with graft depleted of TCRalphabeta T cells and CD19 B cells. The transplant recipients were children given TCRalphabeta/CD19-depleted allogeneic hematopoietic cell grafts. What the work shows at the level of the full study, not this receptor alone: The high TCRbeta diversity at day 60 in some patients was ascribed to recipient T cells and intrathymic progenitors that had survived conditioning. Over subsequent months, a decline in hyperexpanded clone frequencies was noted, and after one year, T-cell counts and TCRbeta diversity were mostly ascribed to newly produced T cells. The apparently early recovery of alphabetaT-cell counts about two months after transplant reportedly depended on only several hundred rapidly expanded clones that came from non-depleted graft cells.

The rearrangement combines TRBV6-1 with TRBJ1-1, and TRBD1 may be the D gene, going by 5 matching bases. The sequence was collected from a child under two years old with acute myeloid leukemia, due to receive a stem cell transplant. Sample: PBMCs, taken before TCRalphabeta/CD19-depleted stem cell transplant. The encoded CDR3 is CASSERWGSGTEAFF. In nucleotide form, the sequence is TGTGCCAGCAGTGAAAGGTGGGGGAGCGGCACTGAAGCTTTCTTT.